This T cell receptor beta chain was profiled in a study of T cells in Graves' hyperthyroidism and ophthalmopathy. This clonotype was detected ten times or more. Researchers amplified the TCR beta CDR3 regions from RNA transcripts. The HTBI primer set served for first-round RT-PCR of the TCR CDR3. TCRdb processed the multiplex PCR reads anew with MiXCR; each CDR3 protein has one entry. The sample has about 600,000 distinct CDR3 sequences, approximately 15% seen once. The V gene's germline CDR1 is SNHLY and CDR2 FYNNEI. Trimming took 3 bases from V and 2 from J, leaving 8 bases between them. The CDR3 contains 14 residues. Uncontrolled infection, other autoimmune disease, pregnancy or lactation disqualified patients from enrolment. Diagnosing involved the use of clinical symptoms, serum thyroxine and TRAb, thyroid ultrasound and orbital computed tomography. Extraction of PBMCs used 8 to 10 ml of fresh peripheral blood.

This TCR was recovered from a woman aged 40 to 55 with Graves' ophthalmopathy. Sequencing was performed on blood. The genes are TRBV2 and TRBJ1-5; D is uncertain. The CDR3 bases are TGTGCCAGCAGTGATTTAGACCGCAATCAGCCCCAGCATTTT. This sequence encodes CASSDLDRNQPQHF.